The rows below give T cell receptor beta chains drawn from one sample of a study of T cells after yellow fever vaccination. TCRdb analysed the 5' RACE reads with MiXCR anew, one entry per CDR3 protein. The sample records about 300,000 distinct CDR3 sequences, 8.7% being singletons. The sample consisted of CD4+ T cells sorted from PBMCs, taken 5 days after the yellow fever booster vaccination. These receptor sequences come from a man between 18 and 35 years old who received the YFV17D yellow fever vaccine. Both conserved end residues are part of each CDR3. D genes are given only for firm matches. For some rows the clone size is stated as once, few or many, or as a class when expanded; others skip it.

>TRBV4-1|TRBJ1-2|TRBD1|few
CASSQGGTGHNYGYTF
TGCGCCAGCAGCCAAGGAGGGACAGGCCATAACTATGGCTACACCTTC
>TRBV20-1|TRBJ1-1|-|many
CSARVQGEAFF
TGCAGTGCTAGAGTCCAGGGTGAAGCTTTCTTT
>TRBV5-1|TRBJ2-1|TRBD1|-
CASSAGTEYNEQFF
TGCGCCAGCAGCGCCGGGACAGAATACAATGAGCAGTTCTTC
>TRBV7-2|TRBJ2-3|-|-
CASGKGEAANTQYF
TGTGCCAGCGGGAAGGGGGAGGCGGCGAATACGCAGTATTTT
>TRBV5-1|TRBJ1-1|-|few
CASSVGEEGGTEAFF
TGCGCCAGCAGCGTGGGGGAGGAGGGCGGCACTGAAGCTTTCTTT
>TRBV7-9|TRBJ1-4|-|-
CASSFQGTTNEKLFF
TGTGCCAGCAGCTTTCAGGGGACAACTAATGAAAAACTGTTTTTT
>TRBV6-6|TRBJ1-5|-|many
CASKQGPNQPQHF
TGTGCCAGCAAACAGGGACCGAATCAGCCCCAGCATTTT
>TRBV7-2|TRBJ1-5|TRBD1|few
CASSPNTGGKGQPQHF
TGTGCCAGCAGCCCAAATACAGGGGGAAAGGGACAGCCCCAGCATTTT
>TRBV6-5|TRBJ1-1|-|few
CASTTPGVNTEAFF
TGTGCCAGCACTACCCCGGGGGTCAACACTGAAGCTTTCTTT
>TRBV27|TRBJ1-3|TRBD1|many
CASSLEYGTASGNTIYF
TGTGCCAGCAGTTTAGAGTACGGGACAGCCTCTGGAAACACCATATATTTT
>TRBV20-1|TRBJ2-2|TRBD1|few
CSVGGSNTGELFF
TGCAGTGTAGGGGGCTCGAACACCGGGGAGCTGTTTTTT
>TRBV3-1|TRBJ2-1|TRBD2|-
CASSHERGYYNEQFF
TGTGCCAGCAGCCATGAGCGGGGATACTACAATGAGCAGTTCTTC
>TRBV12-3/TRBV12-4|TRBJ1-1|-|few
CASSSLDNAFF
TGTGCCAGCAGTTCTCTCGACAACGCTTTCTTT
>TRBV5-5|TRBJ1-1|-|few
CASSRSSNMNTEAFF
TGTGCCAGCAGCCGATCATCTAACATGAACACTGAAGCTTTCTTT
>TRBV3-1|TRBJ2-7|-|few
CASSQQTYEQYF
TGTGCCAGCAGCCAACAAACCTACGAGCAGTACTTC
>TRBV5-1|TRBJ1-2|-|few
CASSPRSIEDGYTF
TGCGCCAGCAGCCCCAGGTCGATCGAGGATGGCTACACCTTC
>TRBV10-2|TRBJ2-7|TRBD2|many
CASSGLAVVVFYEQYF
TGCGCCAGCAGTGGACTAGCGGTGGTGGTTTTCTACGAGCAGTACTTC
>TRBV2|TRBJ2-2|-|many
CASRRAGELFF
TGTGCCAGCAGGAGGGCCGGGGAGCTGTTTTTT
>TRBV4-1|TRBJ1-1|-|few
CASSLAFLPNTEAFF
TGCGCCAGCAGCCTGGCCTTTTTACCGAACACTGAAGCTTTCTTT
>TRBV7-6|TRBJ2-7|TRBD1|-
CASSPRTGTGEQYF
TGTGCCAGCAGCCCCCGGACAGGGACGGGTGAGCAGTACTTC
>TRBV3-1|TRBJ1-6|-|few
CASSPRDTNSPLHF
TGTGCCAGCAGCCCCAGGGATACGAATTCACCCCTCCACTTT
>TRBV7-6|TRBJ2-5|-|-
CASSSDSWKTQYF
TGTGCCAGCAGCTCGGACTCTTGGAAGACCCAGTACTTC
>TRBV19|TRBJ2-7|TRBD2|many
CASRGLAGSYEQYF
TGTGCCAGTAGAGGACTAGCGGGATCCTACGAGCAGTACTTC
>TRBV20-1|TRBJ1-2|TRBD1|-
CSAQPPGQNYYGYTF
TGCAGTGCCCAACCTCCGGGACAGAACTACTATGGCTACACCTTC
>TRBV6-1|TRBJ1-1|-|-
CASSEYTGLDTEAFF
TGTGCCAGCAGCGAATACACAGGGCTCGACACTGAAGCTTTCTTT
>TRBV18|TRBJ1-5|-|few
CASSPLGEGSNQPQHF
TGTGCCAGCTCACCACTGGGGGAGGGGAGCAATCAGCCCCAGCATTTT
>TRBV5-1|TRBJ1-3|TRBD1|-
CASSYTPGQGTGNTIYF
TGCGCCAGCAGCTACACTCCGGGACAGGGAACTGGAAACACCATATATTTT
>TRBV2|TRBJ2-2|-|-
CASSEESPPTGELFF
TGTGCCAGCAGCGAGGAAAGTCCCCCCACCGGGGAGCTGTTTTTT
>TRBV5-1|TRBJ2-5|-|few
CASSFGAREATQYF
TGCGCCAGCAGCTTTGGGGCCAGGGAGGCGACCCAGTACTTC
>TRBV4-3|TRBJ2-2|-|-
CASSQEQRFFNTGELFF
TGCGCCAGCAGCCAAGAACAACGGTTCTTTAACACCGGGGAGCTGTTTTTT
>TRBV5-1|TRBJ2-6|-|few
CASSLRVSGANVLTF
TGCGCCAGCAGCTTACGGGTTTCTGGGGCCAACGTCCTGACTTTC
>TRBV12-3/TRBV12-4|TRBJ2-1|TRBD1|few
CASSLTDRANEQFF
TGTGCCAGCAGTTTAACGGACAGGGCCAATGAGCAGTTCTTC
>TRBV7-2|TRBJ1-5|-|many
CASSRTTASNQPQHF
TGTGCCAGCAGCCGGACGACAGCTAGCAATCAGCCCCAGCATTTT
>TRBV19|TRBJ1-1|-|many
CASRVTLGTEAFF
TGTGCCAGTAGGGTCACCTTGGGGACTGAAGCTTTCTTT
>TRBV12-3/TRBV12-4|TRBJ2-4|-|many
CASSLGGNIQYF
TGTGCCAGCAGTTTAGGGGGGAACATTCAGTACTTC
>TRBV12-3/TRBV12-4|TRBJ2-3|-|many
CASSAASRGAIDTQYF
TGTGCCAGCAGTGCTGCTAGCAGGGGGGCCATCGATACGCAGTATTTT
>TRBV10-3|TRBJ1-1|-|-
CAITQGSGRNTEAFF
TGTGCCATCACCCAGGGGTCGGGAAGGAACACTGAAGCTTTCTTT
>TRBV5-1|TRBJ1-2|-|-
CASSSGPTGGYTF
TGCGCCAGCAGCAGCGGGCCCACAGGGGGCTACACCTTC
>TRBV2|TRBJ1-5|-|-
CASSDSGDGQPQHF
TGTGCCAGCAGTGATTCCGGGGATGGTCAGCCCCAGCATTTT
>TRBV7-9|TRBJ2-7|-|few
CASSPPAAPYEQYF
TGTGCCAGCAGCCCCCCCGCAGCGCCATACGAGCAGTACTTC
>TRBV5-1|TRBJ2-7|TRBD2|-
CASSSRGTSGYEQYF
TGCGCCAGCAGCTCTAGGGGGACTAGCGGGTACGAGCAGTACTTC
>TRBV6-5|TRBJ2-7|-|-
CASKVPEQYF
TGTGCCAGCAAGGTCCCCGAGCAGTACTTC
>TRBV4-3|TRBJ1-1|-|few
CASSQESGGDTEAFF
TGCGCCAGCAGCCAAGAAAGTGGGGGGGACACTGAAGCTTTCTTT
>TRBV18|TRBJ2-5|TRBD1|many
CASSPGQGGETQYF
TGTGCCAGCTCGCCCGGACAGGGGGGAGAGACCCAGTACTTC
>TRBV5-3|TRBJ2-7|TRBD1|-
CARSRDRGGLYEQYF
TGTGCCAGAAGCCGGGACAGGGGGGGACTCTACGAGCAGTACTTC
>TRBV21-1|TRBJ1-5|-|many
CASSGRELNQPQHF
TGTGCCAGCAGCGGCCGGGAGCTCAATCAGCCCCAGCATTTT
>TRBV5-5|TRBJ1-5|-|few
CARPGQHSNQPQHF
TGTGCCAGACCCGGCCAGCATAGCAATCAGCCCCAGCATTTT
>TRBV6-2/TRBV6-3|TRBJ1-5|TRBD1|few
CASDLDAGGRQPQHF
TGTGCCAGCGATCTCGACGCAGGGGGGCGTCAGCCCCAGCATTTT
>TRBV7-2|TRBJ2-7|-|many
CASTFTGSLEQYF
TGTGCCAGCACCTTCACAGGATCCCTCGAGCAGTACTTC
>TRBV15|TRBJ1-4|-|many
CATSLLTLNEKLFF
TGTGCCACCAGCCTCCTAACACTTAATGAAAAACTGTTTTTT
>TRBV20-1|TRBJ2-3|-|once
CSARGIVVDTQYF
TGCAGTGCTAGAGGTATCGTGGTGGATACGCAGTATTTT